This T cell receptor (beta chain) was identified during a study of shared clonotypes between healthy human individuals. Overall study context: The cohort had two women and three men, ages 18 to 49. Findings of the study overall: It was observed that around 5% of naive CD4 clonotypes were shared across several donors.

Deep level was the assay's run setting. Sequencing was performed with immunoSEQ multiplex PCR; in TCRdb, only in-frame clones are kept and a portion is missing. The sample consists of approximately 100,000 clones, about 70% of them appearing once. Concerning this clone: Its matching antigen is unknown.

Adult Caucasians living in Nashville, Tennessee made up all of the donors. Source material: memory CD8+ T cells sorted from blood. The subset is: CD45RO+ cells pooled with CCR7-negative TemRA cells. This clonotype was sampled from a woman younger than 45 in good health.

CDR3 region: CASSMVGGFSYEQYF. The CDR3 DNA is TGTGCCAGCAGCATGGTTGGGGGATTCTCCTACGAGCAGTACTTC. The chain joins TRBV5-6 to TRBJ2-7; D might be TRBD1 or TRBD2, each matching 5 bases. CDR3 size: 15 residues. From germline, CDR1 is SGHDT and CDR2 YYEEEE. V was pared by 4 bases and J by 0 bases, with 14 bases between.